The next 27 T cell receptor beta chains were all read from a single sample in a study of CD4+ T cells in melanoma. Produced via immunoSEQ multiplex PCR; TCRdb's table is partial and in-frame only. The sample records roughly 110,000 clones, around 92% being singletons. The sequencing sample was made of peripheral blood. The receptors derive from a human donor with melanoma.

The CDR3 DNA reads TGTGCCAGCTCACCCTCCTCGGGAGCCTACGAGCAGTACTTC. This gives the protein CASSPSSGAYEQYF. The rearrangement uses TRBV18 and TRBJ2-7; perhaps TRBD2 as D (6 bases). Germline CDR1 reads KGHSH; CDR2 reads LQKENI. This CDR3 has 14 residues. Deletions cut 3 bases from V and 2 bases from J, with 11 bases between.

The V and J genes are TRBV28 and TRBJ1-4, with TRBD1 matching over 9 bases. Losses at the gene ends were 6 bases for V and 6 bases for J; bases not matched to a gene: 14. Germline CDR1 is MDHEN and CDR2 is SYDVKM. The CDR3 totals 17 residues. CDR3 protein: CASRTVGGDRDYEKLFF. CDR3 nucleotide sequence: TGTGCCAGCAGAACCGTGGGGGGGGACAGGGATTATGAAAAACTGTTTTTT.

The chain is built from TRBV7-6 and TRBJ1-1, with D uncertain. CDR3 length equals 13 residues. Trimming left V 4 bases short and J 1 base short, with 7 bases between. Germline V gives CDR1 SGHVS, CDR2 FNYEAQ. This CDR3 is CASSSGENTEAFF. CDR3 coding DNA: TGTGCCAGCAGCTCCGGAGAGAACACTGAAGCTTTCTTT.

This chain uses TRBV6-6 with TRBJ1-6, with a tentative D call TRBD1 (6 bases). Germline V lookup: CDR1 MNHNY, CDR2 SVGAGI (reference sequence). This CDR3 spans 13 amino acids. Trimming took 8 bases from V and 10 from J, leaving 15 bases between them. DNA for the CDR3: TGTGCCAGCGGCGACACAGGGTCCTCACCCCTCCACTTT. Its translation: CASGDTGSSPLHF.

The V call is TRBV7-3, the J call TRBJ2-3; 7 bases line up with TRBD1. Germline lookup yields CDR1 SGHTA and CDR2 FQGTGA. The CDR3 is 15 amino acids. The J segment lost 4 bases and the V segment lost 5 bases, leaving 9 bases of the junction unmatched. The CDR3: CASSPRQGEADTQYF. The CDR3 region has the DNA TGTGCCAGCAGCCCTCGACAGGGAGAGGCAGATACGCAGTATTTT.

This clone was observed a single time. The J gene is TRBJ2-2, the V gene TRBV7-6; D gene unclear. Germline V lookup: CDR1 SGHVS, CDR2 FNYEAQ. The CDR3 covers 14 residues. The V and J ends lost 5 bases and 6 bases respectively, with 13 bases between them. The CDR3 spells CASSLNGRSGELFF. Here the CDR3 DNA reads TGTGCCAGCAGCCTAAATGGCCGCTCCGGGGAGCTGTTTTTT.

This chain links TRBV9 with TRBJ2-5; D unclear. The CDR3 sequence is 14 residues long. Germline CDR1 is SGDLS and CDR2 is YYNGEE. V was trimmed by 0 bases and J by 4 bases, leaving 10 bases between them. The CDR3: CASSVEVSGETQYF. The CDR3 DNA sequence: TGTGCCAGCAGCGTAGAGGTCTCGGGAGAGACCCAGTACTTC.

The genes are TRBV27 and TRBJ1-2; 9 nucleotides match TRBD1. The CDR3 extends over 13 amino acids. V shed 6 bases, J shed 8 bases, and the junction held 7 bases outside the gene matches. The germline V gene encodes CDR1 MNHEY and CDR2 SMNVEV (reference sequence). CDR3 coding DNA: TGTGCCAGCAGCCTACAGGGGGCTAAAGGCTACACCTTC. Its protein is CASSLQGAKGYTF.

This clone has only one observation. The chain couples TRBV4-2 to TRBJ2-1, with 12 bases lining up with TRBD2. Per the germline V gene, CDR1 is LGHNA and CDR2 is YNFKEQ. Trimming removed 1 base from V and 6 bases from J; junction bases left unmatched: 7. The CDR3 is 17 residues long. The CDR3 nucleotides read TGTGCCAGCAGCCAAGTCCCTAGCGGGGGGGCCTTCAATGAGCAGTTCTTC. Translation: CASSQVPSGGAFNEQFF.

The V and J genes are TRBV18 and TRBJ2-5, with TRBD1 matching 8 bases. Looked up from germline, CDR1 is KGHSH and CDR2 is LQKENI. The J segment lost 2 bases and the V segment lost 6 bases, leaving 8 bases of the junction unmatched. The CDR3 consists of 15 residues. The CDR3 sequence: CASSLIRDRQETQYF. The CDR3 DNA reads TGTGCCAGCTCCCTTATCCGGGACAGGCAAGAGACCCAGTACTTC.

The gene calls are TRBV4-1 and TRBJ2-1; the D is unclear. Trimming took off 1 base at V and 6 bases at J, with 13 bases between the two ends. The V gene's germline CDR1 is MGHRA and CDR2 YSYEKL. This CDR3 has 15 amino acids. The CDR3 is CASSQGWGSRNEQFF. Written as DNA, the CDR3 is TGCGCCAGCAGCCAAGGGTGGGGAAGTCGCAATGAGCAGTTCTTC.

This clone appeared once. The gene calls are TRBV10-3 and TRBJ2-1; TRBD2 matches at 16 bases. The junction had 5 bases not matched to a gene; V was cut back by 8 bases and J by 7 bases. The CDR3 is 15 residues long. CDR1 is ENHRY, CDR2 SYGVKD, per germline. CDR3 region: CAIGGLAGGKNEQFF. The CDR3 nucleotides read TGTGCCATCGGGGGACTAGCGGGGGGGAAGAATGAGCAGTTCTTC.

V is TRBV18 and J is TRBJ1-1; 7 bases match TRBD1. Germline V gives CDR1 KGHSH, CDR2 LQKENI. The CDR3 contains 16 residues. Trimming took 3 bases from V and 1 from J; bases not matched to a gene: 8. The CDR3, as DNA: TGTGCCAGCTCACCCCTACAAGGGGGCACGAACACTGAAGCTTTCTTT. It encodes CASSPLQGGTNTEAFF.

This clone has just one count. V gene TRBV28 combines with J gene TRBJ1-1; D gene unclear. Per the germline V gene, CDR1 is MDHEN and CDR2 is SYDVKM. V was trimmed by 4 bases and J by 1 base, leaving 10 bases between them. The CDR3 spans 14 residues. In nucleotides, the CDR3 is TGTGCCAGCAGTTCCAGACGGTGGAACACTGAAGCTTTCTTT. It encodes CASSSRRWNTEAFF.

The V and J genes are TRBV7-2 and TRBJ2-5; 7 bases map to TRBD2. Germline loops: CDR1 SGHTA, CDR2 FQGNSA. V gave up 6 bases and J gave up 2 bases; unmatched junction bases: 3. The CDR3 runs to 13 residues. The CDR3 spells CASRPSGQETQYF. The CDR3 coding sequence is TGTGCCAGCAGACCTAGCGGACAAGAGACCCAGTACTTC.

This chain uses TRBV2 with TRBJ2-2; TRBD2 aligns across 7 bases. The germline gives CDR1 SNHLY, CDR2 FYNNEI. The J segment lost 4 bases and the V segment lost 6 bases, leaving 5 bases of the junction unmatched. The CDR3 is made up of 14 amino acids. DNA for the CDR3: TGTGCCAGCAGGGGAGGGTACAGCACCGGGGAGCTGTTTTTT. Translation: CASRGGYSTGELFF.

V and J are TRBV10-1 and TRBJ1-1; TRBD1 might be the D (5 bases). Trimming cost V 2 bases and J 0 bases, with 25 bases left between them. The germline V gene encodes CDR1 WNHNN and CDR2 SYGVQD (reference sequence). This CDR3 has 20 amino acids. The CDR3 sequence is CASSEPPGGQPRRMNTEAFF. CDR3 sequence (DNA): TGCGCCAGCAGTGAGCCGCCCGGTGGACAACCGAGGAGAATGAACACTGAAGCTTTCTTT.

This chain links TRBV5-6 with TRBJ2-3; the D is unclear. The V and J ends lost 4 bases and 5 bases respectively, with 8 bases between them. The CDR3 contains 12 residues. Germline CDR1 reads SGHDT; CDR2 reads YYEEEE. CDR3 nucleotide sequence: TGTGCCAGCAGCCTTCAAGGAGATACGCAGTATTTT. Protein sequence: CASSLQGDTQYF.

The V call is TRBV30, the J call TRBJ1-5, with 10 nucleotides matching TRBD1. The germline gives CDR1 GTSNPN, CDR2 SVGIG (reference sequence). The CDR3 contains 16 residues. Germline trimming cut 0 bases from V and 6 bases from J; bases unmatched to any gene: 8. As DNA, the CDR3 is TGTGCCTGGAGTGTACAAGGGACAGGGGTCTCTCAGCCCCAGCATTTT. Translated, it gives CAWSVQGTGVSQPQHF.

This sequence joins TRBV7-6 and TRBJ2-5; perhaps TRBD2 as D (5 bases). The germline V and J ends were trimmed by 4 bases and 7 bases, with 22 bases remaining between them. Germline CDR1 reads SGHVS; CDR2 reads FNYEAQ. The length of the CDR3 is 16 residues. CDR3 sequence: CASSSTGNSVRGTQYF. CDR3 nucleotides: TGTGCCAGCAGCTCTACGGGGAACAGTGTTCGTGGGACCCAGTACTTC.

The chain links TRBV18 to TRBJ2-1; D tentatively reads TRBD1 or TRBD2 (5 bases each). CDR3 length: 17 amino acids. Trimming left V 3 bases short and J 4 bases short, with 19 bases between. CDR1 is KGHSH, CDR2 LQKENI, per germline. The CDR3 spells CASSPQVRQGGYNEQFF. CDR3 coding DNA: TGTGCCAGCTCACCTCAAGTCAGGCAGGGCGGGTACAATGAGCAGTTCTTC.

This chain connects TRBV18 to TRBJ1-4; D not resolved. The CDR3 loop spans 14 amino acids. V dropped 3 bases and J dropped 6 bases, with 11 bases sitting between them. CDR1 is KGHSH and CDR2 is LQKENI in the germline V gene. The CDR3 region is CASSPWAGDEKLFF. The CDR3 DNA is TGTGCCAGCTCACCTTGGGCCGGGGATGAAAAACTGTTTTTT. Variable domain in full (rest from reference TRBV18 and TRBJ1-4): NAGVMQNPRHLVRRRGQEARLRCSPMKGHSHVYWYRQLPEEGLKFMVYLQKENIIDESGMPKERFSAEFPKEGPSILRIQQVVRGDSAAYFCASSPWAGDEKLFFGSGTQLSVL.

The chain recombines TRBV20-1 with TRBJ1-2; the D is unclear. Germline values: CDR1 DFQATT, CDR2 SNEGSKA (reference sequence). Trimming pared 3 bases from V and 3 bases from J, leaving 5 bases between. The CDR3 consists of 11 residues. The CDR3 nucleotides read TGCAGTGCTAGTCACGACTATGGCTACACCTTC. Protein product: CSASHDYGYTF.

The rearrangement uses TRBV6-1 and TRBJ2-7; D possibly corresponds to TRBD1 (6 bases). This CDR3 is 13 amino acids long. V lost 11 bases and J lost 0, with 14 bases in between. Germline CDR1 reads MNHNS; CDR2 reads SASEGT. The CDR3 DNA reads as TGTGCCGGGGGTGGGGGCATCTCCTACGAGCAGTACTTC. Translation: CAGGGGISYEQYF.

The chain couples TRBV19 to TRBJ2-1; 7 bases agree with TRBD1. CDR3 length: 15 amino acids. Germline V gene lookup returns CDR1 LNHDA and CDR2 SQIVND (reference sequence). Trimming took 3 bases from V and 4 from J; bases not matched to a gene: 6. This chain's CDR3 is CASSISGQTYNEQFF. In DNA, the CDR3 is TGTGCCAGTAGTATCTCGGGACAGACTTACAATGAGCAGTTCTTC. The complete variable domain, with remaining parts taken from reference TRBV19 and TRBJ2-1, reads DGGITQSPKYLFRKEGQNVTLSCEQNLNHDAMYWYRQDPGQGLRLIYYSQIVNDFQKGDIAEGYSVSREKKESFPLTVTSAQKNPTAFYLCASSISGQTYNEQFFGPGTRLTVL.

The chain couples TRBV15 to TRBJ2-4; D may correspond to TRBD1 or TRBD2 (5 bases each). The length of the CDR3 is 13 residues. Between the trimmed V and J ends, which lost 4 bases and 4 bases, there was a span of 8 bases. Germline assignment: CDR1 LNHNV and CDR2 YYDKDF (reference sequence). The CDR3 is CATSTGRKNIQYF. CDR3 nucleotide sequence: TGTGCCACCAGCACGGGACGGAAAAACATTCAGTACTTC. Full variable domain (rest looked up from reference TRBV15 and TRBJ2-4): DAMVIQNPRYQVTQFGKPVTLSCSQTLNHNVMYWYQQKSSQAPKLLFHYYDKDFNNEADTPDNFQSRRPNTSFCFLDIRSPGLGDTAMYLCATSTGRKNIQYFGAGTRLSVL.

The chain uses TRBV5-3 and TRBJ2-7; the D gene is possibly TRBD1 (6 bases). TRBV5-3 is assigned to the ORF class and has an uncertain function. The V gene lost 10 bases and the J gene lost 1 base, with 12 bases spanning the gap. This CDR3 has 12 amino acids. Here the CDR3 DNA reads TGTGCCCCTCGACAGGTTTCCTACGAGCAGTACTTC. Its translation: CAPRQVSYEQYF.